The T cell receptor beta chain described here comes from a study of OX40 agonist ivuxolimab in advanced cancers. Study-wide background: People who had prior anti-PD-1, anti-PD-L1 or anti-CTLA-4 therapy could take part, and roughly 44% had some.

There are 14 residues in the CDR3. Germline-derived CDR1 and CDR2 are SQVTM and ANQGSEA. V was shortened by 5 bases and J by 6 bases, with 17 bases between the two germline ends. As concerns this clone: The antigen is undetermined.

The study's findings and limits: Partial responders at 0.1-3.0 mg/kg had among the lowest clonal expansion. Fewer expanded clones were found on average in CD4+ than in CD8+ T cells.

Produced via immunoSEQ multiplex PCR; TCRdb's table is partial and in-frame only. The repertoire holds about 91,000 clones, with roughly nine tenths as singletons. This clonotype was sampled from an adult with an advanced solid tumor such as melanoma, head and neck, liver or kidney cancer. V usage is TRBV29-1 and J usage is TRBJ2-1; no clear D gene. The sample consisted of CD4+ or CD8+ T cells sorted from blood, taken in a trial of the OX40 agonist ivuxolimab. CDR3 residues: CSVRAQQDFNEQFF. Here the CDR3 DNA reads TGCAGCGTTCGGGCACAGCAAGATTTCAATGAGCAGTTCTTC.